This T cell receptor beta chain was sequenced in a study of T cell responses to AZD1222 COVID-19 vaccine. Study-wide points: Spike-spanning, vaccine-associated CD4 TCRs were dominant at 160-218 and 743-854.

Measured with immunoSEQ multiplex PCR; TCRdb has only the in-frame clones, and not every one. The sample has roughly 120,000 clones; roughly 88% are singletons. To note about this clone: Its antigen is currently unknown.

The source is an adult who received the AZD1222 COVID-19 vaccine. The sample consisted of peripheral blood, taken 28 days after the second AZD1222 dose.

This CDR3 reads CAAGSQPTNTGELFF. DNA for the CDR3: TGTGCCGCCGGGAGTCAGCCAACGAACACCGGGGAGCTGTTTTTT. The chain combines TRBV6-5 with TRBJ2-2; D might be TRBD2 (6 bases). The germline V gene encodes CDR1 MNHEY and CDR2 SVGAGI. The CDR3 runs to 15 residues. The V and J ends lost 11 bases and 0 bases respectively, with 16 bases between them.